This T cell receptor beta chain was documented in a study of CD8 T cells in ankylosing spondylitis. Study-level points and caveats: There was a TCR beta motif, made of fewer than 10 highly homologous variants, that appeared characteristic of ankylosing spondylitis blood.

On this clonotype itself: Its antigen is currently unknown.

Scientists made TCR beta libraries using quantitative 5'-RACE with molecular barcodes. TCRdb analysed the 5' RACE reads with MiXCR anew, one entry per CDR3 protein. The top ten hold about 4.3% of the sample, which has more than 150,000 distinct CDR3 sequences, about 18% seen once. The CDR3 is 16 amino acids. Germline V gene data show CDR1 as SGHTA and CDR2 as FQGNSA. V lost 2 bases and J lost 8, with 20 bases in between. Sequenced sample: blood, either unsorted or a sorted T cell fraction (not recorded which). The TCR originated in a male donor aged 10 to 35 with ankylosing spondylitis or in good health (not recorded which). V usage is TRBV7-2 and J usage is TRBJ2-3; D could derive from TRBD1 or TRBD2 (5 bases each). The CDR3 reads CASSLNGPNIGGTQYF. In DNA form, the CDR3 reads TGTGCCAGCAGCTTAAACGGACCCAACATTGGGGGTACGCAGTATTTT.